This paragraph reports one T cell receptor (beta chain). Its matching antigen is unknown. The sample originates from a study of somatic mutations in cytotoxic T cells in rheumatoid arthritis. Study-wide points: No age-related increase in CD8+ clonality was seen in healthy controls, but one was seen in rheumatoid arthritis patients.

In the original workflow: When patient CD8+ clones larger than 1% were compared with published virus-specific TCRB sequences, few matched. Repertoires were generated with immunoSEQ multiplex PCR, while TCRdb's copy carries only in-frame clones and drops some. The V and J calls and clone size come from that table; D and trimming were worked out from the DNA. The table includes some 17,000 clones, roughly four fifths detected once. This CDR3 comprises 15 residues. The ends were cut back, 1 base at V and 2 bases at J, with 12 bases in the middle. CDR1 and CDR2 (germline): SGHAT, FQNNGV. Using positive magnetic bead selection on an AutoMACS, CD4+ and CD8+ cells were isolated, after which their purity was checked by flow cytometry.

The clonotype comes from an adult with rheumatoid arthritis. The V and J genes are TRBV11-2 and TRBJ2-7; TRBD2 is a possible D gene (6 bases). Sequenced: CD8+ T cells sorted from blood. The CDR3 sequence is CASSLGFSGAYEQYF. In DNA, the CDR3 is TGTGCCAGCAGCTTAGGGTTTAGCGGAGCCTACGAGCAGTACTTC.